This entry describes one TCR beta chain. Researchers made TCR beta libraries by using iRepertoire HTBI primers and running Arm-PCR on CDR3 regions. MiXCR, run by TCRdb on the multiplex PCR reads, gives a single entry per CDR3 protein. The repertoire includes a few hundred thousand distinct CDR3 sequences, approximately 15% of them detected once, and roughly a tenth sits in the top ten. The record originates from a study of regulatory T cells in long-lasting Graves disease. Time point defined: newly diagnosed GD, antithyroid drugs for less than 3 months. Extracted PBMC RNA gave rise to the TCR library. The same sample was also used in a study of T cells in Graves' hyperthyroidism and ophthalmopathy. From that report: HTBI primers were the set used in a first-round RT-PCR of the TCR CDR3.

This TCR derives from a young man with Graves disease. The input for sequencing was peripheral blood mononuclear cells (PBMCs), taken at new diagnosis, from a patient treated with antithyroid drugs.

The CDR3 reads CSARVGTADNQPQHF. The CDR3 DNA reads as TGCAGTGCTAGAGTAGGGACAGCTGACAATCAGCCCCAGCATTTT. The chain carries TRBV20-1 and TRBJ1-5; 7 nucleotides line up with TRBD1. Trimming took 1 base from V and 3 from J; bases not matched to a gene: 6. In germline, CDR1 is DFQATT, CDR2 SNEGSKA (reference sequence). The CDR3 contains 15 residues.